The 2 T cell receptor beta chains below come from one sample, sequenced in a study of identical twins. TCRdb itself ran the 5' RACE reads through MiXCR, one entry per CDR3 protein. The sample has hundreds of thousands of distinct CDR3 sequences, 18% seen once. This sample was also put to use in a study of T cells expressing NK-cell markers.

Sequenced sample: PBMCs. The receptors were sampled from a young woman in good health.

This chain connects TRBV10-3 to TRBJ1-1; tentatively, D is TRBD1 (5 bases). Looked up from germline, CDR1 is ENHRY and CDR2 is SYGVKD. This CDR3 has 16 amino acids. Trimming removed 2 bases at V and 3 bases at J, with 16 bases between. The CDR3: CAISELGVGEDTEAFF. The CDR3 nucleotides read TGTGCCATCAGTGAGCTCGGTGTGGGGGAGGACACTGAAGCTTTCTTT.

This chain links TRBV6-6 with TRBJ2-7, with no clear D. V lost 6 bases and J lost 3, with 6 bases in between. The V gene's germline CDR1 is MNHNY and CDR2 SVGAGI (reference sequence). This CDR3 has 11 amino acids. The CDR3 DNA follows: TGTGCCAGCAGAATCGGCTACGAGCAGTACTTC. It codes for CASRIGYEQYF.